These T cell receptor beta chains were read from a single sample in a study of T-cell reconstitution after alpha-beta-depleted transplantation in children. TCRdb reprocessed the PCR reads via MiXCR and lists one record per CDR3 protein. The profile shows about 400,000 distinct CDR3 sequences, around 15% of them singletons. This material consisted of PBMCs, mostly from graft donor cells, taken 360 days after TCRalphabeta/CD19-depleted stem cell transplant. The source of these receptors is a boy in the first two years of life who had a stem cell transplant for Wiskott-Aldrich syndrome, so the T cells may come from the graft donor. CDR3s include the opening cysteine and the closing phenylalanine or tryptophan. A D gene is named only where the DNA matches it firmly. Clone size appears in some rows only: once, few, many, or a class for an expanded clone.

v_gene: TRBV20-1
j_gene: TRBJ1-1
d_gene: TRBD1
len: 13
abundance: few
CDR3nt: TGCAGTGCTGGGACAGGGAAGAACACTGAAGCTTTCTTT
CDR3aa: CSAGTGKNTEAFF

v_gene: TRBV12-3/TRBV12-4
j_gene: TRBJ1-1
d_gene: TRBD1
len: 13
abundance: .
CDR3nt: TGTGCCAGCAGTTCACAGGGGACCACTGAAGCTTTCTTT
CDR3aa: CASSSQGTTEAFF

v_gene: TRBV25-1
j_gene: TRBJ2-7
d_gene: TRBD2
len: 15
abundance: .
CDR3nt: TGTGCCAGCAGCCTCGGACTAGCGGGGTTGTACGAGCAGTACTTC
CDR3aa: CASSLGLAGLYEQYF

v_gene: TRBV12-3/TRBV12-4
j_gene: TRBJ2-1
d_gene: .
len: 13
abundance: few
CDR3nt: TGTGCCAGCAGTTTGGAGGTCGGGACTTACCAGTTCTTC
CDR3aa: CASSLEVGTYQFF

v_gene: TRBV29-1
j_gene: TRBJ2-1
d_gene: .
len: 16
abundance: few
CDR3nt: TGCAGCGTTAATAGGAAACAGGGAAGGTTCTACAATGAGCAGTTCTTC
CDR3aa: CSVNRKQGRFYNEQFF

v_gene: TRBV13
j_gene: TRBJ2-5
d_gene: TRBD1
len: 16
abundance: .
CDR3nt: TGTGCCAGCAGCCAGACAGGGAAGGAGAAACAAGAGACCCAGTACTTC
CDR3aa: CASSQTGKEKQETQYF

v_gene: TRBV7-9
j_gene: TRBJ2-2
d_gene: TRBD2
len: 15
abundance: .
CDR3nt: TGTGCCAGCAGCACCCTTGCGGGGGTGACCGGGGAGCTGTTTTTT
CDR3aa: CASSTLAGVTGELFF

v_gene: TRBV7-2
j_gene: TRBJ2-7
d_gene: .
len: 14
abundance: .
CDR3nt: TGTGCCAGCAGCTATTTCACGAGCGTTCACGAGCAGTACTTC
CDR3aa: CASSYFTSVHEQYF

v_gene: TRBV7-8
j_gene: TRBJ1-5
d_gene: TRBD1
len: 15
abundance: few
CDR3nt: TGTGCCAGCACCAGGACAGGAAATAGCAATCAGCCCCAGCATTTT
CDR3aa: CASTRTGNSNQPQHF

v_gene: TRBV12-3/TRBV12-4
j_gene: TRBJ2-3
d_gene: TRBD2
len: 16
abundance: few
CDR3nt: TGTGCCAGCAGTTTCAGACTAGCGGGGATCACAGATACGCAGTATTTT
CDR3aa: CASSFRLAGITDTQYF

v_gene: TRBV4-2
j_gene: TRBJ2-7
d_gene: TRBD1
len: 17
abundance: .
CDR3nt: TGTGCCAGCAGCCAAGCCCATACAGGGGGCAGGGAGTACGAGCAGTACTTC
CDR3aa: CASSQAHTGGREYEQYF

v_gene: TRBV5-4
j_gene: TRBJ2-5
d_gene: .
len: 13
abundance: .
CDR3nt: TGTGCCAGCAGCTTGGTACGGACAGAGACCCAGTACTTC
CDR3aa: CASSLVRTETQYF

v_gene: TRBV2
j_gene: TRBJ2-7
d_gene: .
len: 13
abundance: few
CDR3nt: TGTGCCAGCAGCGGGGGCGGGTCGGGAGAGCAGTACTTC
CDR3aa: CASSGGGSGEQYF

v_gene: TRBV10-3
j_gene: TRBJ2-3
d_gene: TRBD1
len: 18
abundance: few
CDR3nt: TGTGCCATCCAGATCCGGGACAGGGGGCACGTGGGCACAGATACGCAGTATTTT
CDR3aa: CAIQIRDRGHVGTDTQYF

v_gene: TRBV10-3
j_gene: TRBJ1-2
d_gene: .
len: 13
abundance: .
CDR3nt: TGTGCCATCAGCGATAGGACAGACTATGGCTACACCTTC
CDR3aa: CAISDRTDYGYTF

v_gene: TRBV12-5
j_gene: TRBJ2-2
d_gene: TRBD2
len: 18
abundance: few
CDR3nt: TGTGCTAGTGGTTCCCCCTGGACTAGCGGGAGGGCCACCGGGGAGCTGTTTTTT
CDR3aa: CASGSPWTSGRATGELFF

v_gene: TRBV12-3/TRBV12-4
j_gene: TRBJ1-5
d_gene: .
len: 14
abundance: .
CDR3nt: TGTGCCAGCAGTCACAGAACAGGGAGTCAGCCCCAGCATTTT
CDR3aa: CASSHRTGSQPQHF

v_gene: TRBV7-9
j_gene: TRBJ2-2
d_gene: .
len: 14
abundance: .
CDR3nt: TGTGCCAGCAGCTTTGGGGGCCACACCGGGGAGCTGTTTTTT
CDR3aa: CASSFGGHTGELFF

v_gene: TRBV24-1
j_gene: TRBJ2-7
d_gene: TRBD2
len: 15
abundance: .
CDR3nt: TGTGCCACCAGTGATCCCAAAAGCGGGAAGTACGAGCAGTACTTC
CDR3aa: CATSDPKSGKYEQYF

v_gene: TRBV5-1
j_gene: TRBJ2-5
d_gene: .
len: 15
abundance: few
CDR3nt: TGCGCCAGCACCAGACGGGCGGGACGCCAAGAGACCCAGTACTTC
CDR3aa: CASTRRAGRQETQYF